This T cell receptor beta chain was obtained from a study of PD-1 blockade in mismatch repair-deficient tumors. Study details: All were previously treated, progressing patients with about a dozen mismatch repair-deficient cancer types.

Data came from immunoSEQ multiplex PCR; TCRdb stores just in-frame clones and leaves some out. The data hold 90,000 to 120,000 clones, with approximately 80% observed a single time. Details on this clone: The antigen remains undetermined.

All patients were mismatch repair deficient, assessed by either PCR or immunohistochemistry. Findings and limits, study-wide: Tumor-resident clones, often absent from pretreatment blood, expanded after pembrolizumab and then contracted.

Germline values: CDR1 MNHEY, CDR2 SMNVEV (reference sequence). V shed 3 bases and J shed 6 bases, with 11 bases lying between them. The CDR3 extends over 14 amino acids. Sequenced here: peripheral blood, sampled less than 37 weeks after starting pembrolizumab. This clonotype was sampled from an adult with mismatch repair-deficient cancer. The chain recombines TRBV27 with TRBJ2-2, with D possibly called TRBD1 or TRBD2 (6 bases each). Here the CDR3 reads CASSFKGEAGELFF. CDR3 nucleotide sequence: TGTGCCAGCAGTTTTAAGGGGGAGGCCGGGGAGCTGTTTTTT.